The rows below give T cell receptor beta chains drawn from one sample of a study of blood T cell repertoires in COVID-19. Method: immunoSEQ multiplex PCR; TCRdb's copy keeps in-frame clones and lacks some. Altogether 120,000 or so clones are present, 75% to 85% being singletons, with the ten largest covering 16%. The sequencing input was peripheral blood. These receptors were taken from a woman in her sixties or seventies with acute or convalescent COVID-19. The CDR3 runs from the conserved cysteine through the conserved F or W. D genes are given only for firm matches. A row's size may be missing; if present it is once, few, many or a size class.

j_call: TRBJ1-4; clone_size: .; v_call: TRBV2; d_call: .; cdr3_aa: CATQGRRRITTNEKLFF; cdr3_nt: TGTGCCACTCAGGGCAGGAGAAGGATTACTACTAATGAAAAACTGTTTTTT
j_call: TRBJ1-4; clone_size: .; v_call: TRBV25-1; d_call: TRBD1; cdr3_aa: CASRRGDRGRNEKLFF; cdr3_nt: TGTGCCAGCAGGAGGGGTGACAGGGGGCGTAATGAAAAACTGTTTTTT
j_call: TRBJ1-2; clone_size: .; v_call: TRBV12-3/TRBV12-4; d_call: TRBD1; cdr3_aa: CAIYDRGPRGYTF; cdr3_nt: TGTGCCATCTACGACAGGGGGCCTCGGGGCTACACCTTC
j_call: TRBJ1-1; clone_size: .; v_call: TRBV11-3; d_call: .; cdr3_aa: CASSPGGDENTEAFF; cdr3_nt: TGTGCCAGCAGCCCGGGGGGGGATGAGAACACTGAAGCTTTCTTT
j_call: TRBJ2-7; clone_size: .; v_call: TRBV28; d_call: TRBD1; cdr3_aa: CASLAGTGYEQYF; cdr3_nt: TGTGCCAGCCTGGCGGGGACAGGCTACGAGCAGTACTTC
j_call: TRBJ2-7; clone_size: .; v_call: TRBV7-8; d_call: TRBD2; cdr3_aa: CASSSTSGGVEQYF; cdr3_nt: TGTGCCAGCAGCTCGACTAGCGGGGGGGTCGAGCAGTACTTC
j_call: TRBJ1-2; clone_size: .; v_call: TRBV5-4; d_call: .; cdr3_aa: CASTTGGRDYGYTF; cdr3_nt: TGTGCCAGCACCACCGGGGGGAGGGACTATGGCTACACCTTC
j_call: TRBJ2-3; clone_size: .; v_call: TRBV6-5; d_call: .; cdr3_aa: CASSSGGVGTDTQYF; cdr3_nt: TGTGCCAGCAGCTCAGGAGGGGTGGGCACAGATACGCAGTATTTT
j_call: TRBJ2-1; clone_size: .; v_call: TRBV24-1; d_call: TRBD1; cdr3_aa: CATSDSQGGNEQFF; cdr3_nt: TGTGCCACCAGTGATTCACAGGGGGGAAATGAGCAGTTCTTC
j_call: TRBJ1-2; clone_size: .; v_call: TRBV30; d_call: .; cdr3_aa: CAWDRYNYGYTF; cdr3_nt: TGTGCCTGGGACAGATATAACTATGGCTACACCTTC
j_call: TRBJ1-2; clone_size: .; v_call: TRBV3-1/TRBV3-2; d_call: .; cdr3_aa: CASSRPQGRYGYTF; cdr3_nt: TGTGCCAGCAGTCGTCCCCAGGGGAGATATGGCTACACCTTC
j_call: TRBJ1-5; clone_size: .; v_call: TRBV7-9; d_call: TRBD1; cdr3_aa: CASSPTGGAGQPQHF; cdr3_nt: TGTGCCAGCAGCCCGACAGGGGGCGCCGGACAGCCCCAGCATTTT
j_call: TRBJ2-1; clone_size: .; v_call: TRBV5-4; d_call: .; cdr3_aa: CASSLAGRLGDEQFF; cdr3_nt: TGTGCCAGCAGCTTGGCCGGTAGACTTGGAGATGAGCAGTTCTTC
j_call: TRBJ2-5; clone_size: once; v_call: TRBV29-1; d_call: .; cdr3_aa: CSVGETQYF; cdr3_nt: TGCAGCGTCGGAGAGACCCAGTACTTC
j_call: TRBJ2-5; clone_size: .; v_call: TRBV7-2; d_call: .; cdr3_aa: CASTLMTGVGETQYF; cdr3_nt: TGTGCCAGCACCCTCATGACAGGCGTGGGGGAGACCCAGTACTTC
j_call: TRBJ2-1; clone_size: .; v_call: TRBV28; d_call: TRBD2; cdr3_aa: CASSLWLAGRKGEQFF; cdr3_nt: TGTGCCAGCAGTTTATGGCTAGCGGGAAGGAAGGGTGAGCAGTTCTTC
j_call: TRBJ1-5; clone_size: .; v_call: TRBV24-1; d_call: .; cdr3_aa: CATSDSSGEQPQHF; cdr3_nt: TGTGCCACCAGTGATTCGAGCGGAGAGCAGCCCCAGCATTTT
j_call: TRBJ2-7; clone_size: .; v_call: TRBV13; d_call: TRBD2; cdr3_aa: CASTRQRGAAQHLYEQYF; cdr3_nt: TGTGCCAGCACCCGGCAGCGGGGGGCCGCTCAACACCTCTACGAGCAGTACTTC
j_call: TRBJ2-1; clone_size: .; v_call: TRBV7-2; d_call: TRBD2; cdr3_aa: CASSPGLAGSYNEQFF; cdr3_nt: TGTGCCAGCAGCCCCGGCCTAGCGGGGTCCTACAATGAGCAGTTCTTC
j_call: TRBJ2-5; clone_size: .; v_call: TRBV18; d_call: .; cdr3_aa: CASSPQGEETQYF; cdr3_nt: TGTGCCAGCTCACCACAGGGGGAAGAGACCCAGTACTTC
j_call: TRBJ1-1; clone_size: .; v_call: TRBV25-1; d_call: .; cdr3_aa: CASSDIKVSTRGTAFF; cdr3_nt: TGTGCCAGCAGTGACATAAAGGTCTCAACTCGGGGAACGGCTTTCTTT
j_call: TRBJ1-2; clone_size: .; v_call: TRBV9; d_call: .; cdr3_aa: CASSAAPERDQAGLGGYTF; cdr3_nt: TGTGCCAGCAGCGCCGCACCAGAAAGAGACCAGGCGGGTTTGGGTGGCTACACCTTC
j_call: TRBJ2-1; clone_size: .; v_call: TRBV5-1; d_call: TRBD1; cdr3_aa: CASSLQGDEQFF; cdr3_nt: TGCGCCAGCAGCCTCCAGGGGGATGAGCAGTTCTTC
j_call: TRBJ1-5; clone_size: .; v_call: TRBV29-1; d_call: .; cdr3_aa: CSAGSGRDQPQHF; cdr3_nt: TGCAGCGCCGGGTCGGGTCGGGATCAGCCCCAGCATTTT
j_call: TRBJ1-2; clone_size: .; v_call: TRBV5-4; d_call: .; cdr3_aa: CASSSEGVGYTF; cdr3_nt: TGTGCCAGCAGCTCCGAGGGGGTTGGCTACACCTTC
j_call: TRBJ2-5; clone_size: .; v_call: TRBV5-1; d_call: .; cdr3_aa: CASSFSGVQETQYF; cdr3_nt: TGCGCCAGCAGCTTCTCGGGGGTCCAAGAGACCCAGTACTTC
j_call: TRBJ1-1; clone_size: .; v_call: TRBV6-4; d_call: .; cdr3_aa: CASSDSTRNTEAFF; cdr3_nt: TGTGCCAGCAGTGACTCGACAAGGAACACTGAAGCTTTCTTT
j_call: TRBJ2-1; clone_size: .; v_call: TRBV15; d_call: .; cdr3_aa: CATSRDLSTEMMQFF; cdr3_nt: TGTGCCACCAGCAGAGATCTCTCGACAGAAATGATGCAGTTCTTC
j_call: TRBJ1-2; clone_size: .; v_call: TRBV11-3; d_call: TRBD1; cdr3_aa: CASSSGTGYVYDYTF; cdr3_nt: TGTGCCAGCAGCTCAGGGACAGGGTACGTCTATGACTACACCTTC
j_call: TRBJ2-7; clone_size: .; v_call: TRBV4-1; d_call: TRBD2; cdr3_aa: CASSQPGGGSYEQYF; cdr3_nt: TGCGCCAGCAGCCAACCCGGGGGGGGCAGCTACGAGCAGTACTTC
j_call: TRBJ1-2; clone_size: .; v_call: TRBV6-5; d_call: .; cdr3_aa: CASSSTAGNGYTF; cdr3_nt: TGTGCCAGCAGTTCCACCGCGGGGAATGGCTACACCTTC
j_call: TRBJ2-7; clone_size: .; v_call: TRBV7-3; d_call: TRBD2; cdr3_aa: CASSLGGTSVYEQYF; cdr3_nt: TGTGCCAGCAGCCTAGGCGGGACTAGCGTGTACGAGCAGTACTTC
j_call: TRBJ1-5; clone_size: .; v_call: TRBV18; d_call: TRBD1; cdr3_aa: CASSENTGVGQPQHF; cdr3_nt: TGTGCCAGCTCGGAAAATACAGGGGTTGGTCAGCCCCAGCATTTT
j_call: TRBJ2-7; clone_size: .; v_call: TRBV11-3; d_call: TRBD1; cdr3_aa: CASSLDRDYEQYF; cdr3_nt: TGTGCCAGCAGCTTGGACAGGGACTACGAGCAGTACTTC
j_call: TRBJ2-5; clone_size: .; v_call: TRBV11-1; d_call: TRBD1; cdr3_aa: CASSTDRVSETQYF; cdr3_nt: TGTGCCAGCAGCACGGACAGGGTCTCTGAGACCCAGTACTTC